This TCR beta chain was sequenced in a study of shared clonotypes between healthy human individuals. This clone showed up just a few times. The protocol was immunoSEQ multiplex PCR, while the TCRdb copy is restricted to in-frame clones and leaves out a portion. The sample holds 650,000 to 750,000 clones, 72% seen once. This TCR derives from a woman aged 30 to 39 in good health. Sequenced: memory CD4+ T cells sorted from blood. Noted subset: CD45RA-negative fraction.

The CDR3 loop reads CASSGGTSNQPQHF. The CDR3, as DNA: TGTGCCAGCAGTGGGGGTACGAGCAATCAGCCCCAGCATTTT. The chain joins TRBV28 to TRBJ1-5; D perhaps matches TRBD1 (5 bases). V lost 5 bases, J lost 1 base, and 9 bases lay in between. Germline CDR1 is MDHEN and CDR2 is SYDVKM. This CDR3 contains 14 residues.